A single sample gave rise to the 25 T cell receptor beta chains below, sequenced in a study of blood T cell repertoires in COVID-19. Using immunoSEQ multiplex PCR, the repertoire was profiled, and TCRdb retains in-frame clones only, with some absent. The sample has 30,000 to 40,000 clones, around 87% seen once. Input material: peripheral blood. The receptors were sampled from a man in his 70s with acute or convalescent COVID-19.

The J gene is TRBJ1-2, the V gene TRBV3-1 (or the pseudogene TRBV3-2); no clear D gene. Trimming shortened V by 0 bases and J by 4 bases, and 18 bases separated the two germline ends. CDR1 is LGHDT, CDR2 YNNKEL, per germline (reference sequence). CDR3 length equals 17 residues. CDR3: CASSQDLEGGFLYGYTF. CDR3 sequence (DNA): TGTGCCAGCAGCCAAGATTTGGAGGGAGGGTTTCTCTATGGCTACACCTTC.

This chain joins TRBV30 and TRBJ2-7; 9 bases align to TRBD1. The CDR3 consists of 13 residues. V shed 1 base and J 5 bases; nucleotides not matched to a gene: 3. Germline CDR1 is GTSNPN and CDR2 is SVGIG (reference sequence). The CDR3 sequence is CAWSARQGDEQYF. In DNA form, the CDR3 reads TGTGCCTGGAGTGCGCGACAGGGGGACGAGCAGTACTTC. The complete variable domain, with remaining parts taken from reference TRBV30 and TRBJ2-7, reads SQTIHQWPATLVQPVGSPLSLECTVEGTSNPNLYWYRQAAGRGLQLLFYSVGIGQISSEVPQNLSASRPQDRQFILSSKKLLLSDSGFYLCAWSARQGDEQYFGPGTRLTVT.

The chain joins TRBV5-1 to TRBJ2-1; the D gene is possibly TRBD2 (5 bases). The CDR3 totals 15 residues. V lost 0 bases to trimming and J lost 5 bases, with 12 bases between them. Germline-derived CDR1 and CDR2 are SGHRS and YFSETQ. CDR3 in amino acids: CASSLAATNNNEQFF. CDR3 DNA: TGCGCCAGCAGCTTGGCGGCGACTAATAACAATGAGCAGTTCTTC.

This clone has just a few counts. This chain connects TRBV15 to TRBJ1-4, with 9 nucleotides matching TRBD1. V shed 5 bases, J shed 6 bases, and the junction held 4 bases outside the gene matches. There are 14 residues in the CDR3. Germline assignment: CDR1 LNHNV and CDR2 YYDKDF (reference sequence). CDR3 sequence: CATSGGQGHEKLFF. DNA of the CDR3: TGTGCCACCAGCGGGGGACAGGGACATGAAAAACTGTTTTTT.

The rearrangement uses TRBV5-1 and TRBJ1-1; 7 nucleotides line up with TRBD1. Germline CDR1 and CDR2: SGHRS and YFSETQ. Losses at the gene ends were 4 bases for V and 5 bases for J; bases not matched to a gene: 8. The CDR3 is 14 residues long. In nucleotides, the CDR3 is TGCGCCAGCAGCGACCAGACAGGGAGTACTGAAGCTTTCTTT. It yields the protein CASSDQTGSTEAFF.

The chain uses TRBV4-2 and TRBJ2-2; D perhaps matches TRBD1 (6 bases). CDR1 and CDR2 from the germline V gene are LGHNA and YNFKEQ. This CDR3 spans 14 amino acids. V was shortened by 0 bases and J by 8 bases, with 10 bases between the two germline ends. The CDR3 nucleotides read TGTGCCAGCAGCCAAGATCAGGGGATGGGGGAGCTGTTTTTT. It is translated as CASSQDQGMGELFF.

V gene TRBV28 combines with J gene TRBJ2-3; D gene ambiguous. Trimming pared 6 bases from V and 2 bases from J, leaving 9 bases between. The CDR3 consists of 13 residues. Germline assignment: CDR1 MDHEN and CDR2 SYDVKM. Written as DNA, the CDR3 is TGTGCCAGCAGCTCTCCGTCCACAGATACGCAGTATTTT. Translating gives CASSSPSTDTQYF. The full variable domain, in which reference TRBV28 and TRBJ2-3 provide the parts outside the CDR3, is DVKVTQSSRYLVKRTGEKVFLECVQDMDHENMFWYRQDPGLGLRLIYFSYDVKMKEKGDIPEGYSVSREKKERFSLILESASTNQTSMYLCASSSPSTDTQYFGPGTRLTVL.

The chain employs TRBV19 and TRBJ2-2; 13 positions agree with TRBD2. CDR3 length: 15 amino acids. After removal of 5 bases from V and 6 bases from J, the junction contained 3 bases not matched to a gene. The V gene's germline CDR1 is LNHDA and CDR2 SQIVND (reference sequence). The CDR3 bases are TGTGCCAGTAGTCGCGGGACTAGCGGGGCCGGGGAGCTGTTTTTT. This sequence encodes CASSRGTSGAGELFF.

A note on this clone: Germline is not matched at one junction end, which may reflect a read error. The genes are TRBV6-1 and TRBJ1-4, with a tentative D call TRBD1 (6 bases). The CDR3 consists of 14 residues. CDR1 and CDR2 from the germline V gene are MNHNS and SASEGT. In nucleotides, the CDR3 is TGTGCCAGCAGAGAAGACAGGAGTAATGAAAAACTGTTTTTT. This codes for CASREDRSNEKLFF.

The chain uses TRBV30 and TRBJ2-1; maybe TRBD2 (6 bases). This CDR3 has 13 residues. V lost 5 bases to trimming and J lost 6 bases, with 14 bases between them. The V gene's germline CDR1 is GTSNPN and CDR2 SVGIG (reference sequence). This CDR3 is CAWAPRRGNEQFF. The CDR3 nucleotides read TGTGCCTGGGCCCCGCGGAGGGGCAATGAGCAGTTCTTC.

J is TRBJ2-1 and V is TRBV9; 10 nucleotides align to TRBD1. The CDR3 loop spans 17 amino acids. Per germline, CDR1 SGDLS and CDR2 YYNGEE. V lost 4 bases to trimming and J lost 0 bases; unmatched junction nucleotides: 7. CDR3 in amino acids: CASSHRTGGSSYNEQFF. As DNA, the CDR3 is TGTGCCAGCAGCCACAGGACAGGGGGAAGCTCCTACAATGAGCAGTTCTTC.

CDR3 in DNA: TGTGCCAGCAGCTTGGGGTTGCTAGCGGGATACGAAGAGACCCAGTACTTC. Its translation: CASSLGLLAGYEETQYF. V and J are TRBV5-5 and TRBJ2-5, with 9 bases matching TRBD2. The V gene's germline CDR1 is SGHKS and CDR2 YYEKEE (reference sequence). This CDR3 is 17 amino acids long. V shed 0 bases and J 3 bases; nucleotides not matched to a gene: 9.

This clone has a single count. This chain joins TRBV28 and TRBJ1-6; the match to TRBD1 covers 9 bases. CDR3 length: 14 amino acids. V lost 10 bases, J lost 7 bases, and 8 bases stayed unmatched. The germline V gene has CDR1 MDHEN and CDR2 SYDVKM. This CDR3 is CAKISGTGNSPLHF. The CDR3 DNA sequence: TGTGCCAAAATCTCCGGGACAGGGAATTCACCCCTCCACTTT.

The rearrangement uses TRBV2 and TRBJ2-1, with a possible D match to TRBD2 (6 bases). Trimming removed 0 bases at V and 7 bases at J, with 16 bases between. This CDR3 is built from 16 residues. Germline-derived CDR1 and CDR2 are SNHLY and FYNNEI. DNA of the CDR3: TGTGCCAGCAGTGAAGCATTAGCGGTGGTACGTAATGAGCAGTTCTTC. Amino acid sequence: CASSEALAVVRNEQFF. The full variable domain, completed using reference TRBV2 and TRBJ2-1, is EPEVTQTPSHQVTQMGQEVILRCVPISNHLYFYWYRQILGQKVEFLVSFYNNEISEKSEIFDDQFSVERPDGSNFTLKIRSTKLEDSAMYFCASSEALAVVRNEQFFGPGTRLTVL.

CDR3 nucleotide sequence: TGCGCCAGCAGCTTTACTGGAGTCTCGTACGAGCAGTACTTC. Its translation: CASSFTGVSYEQYF. This sequence joins TRBV5-1 and TRBJ2-7; D is unclear. The length of the CDR3 is 14 residues. Germline V lookup: CDR1 SGHRS, CDR2 YFSETQ. The V end lost 2 bases, the J end lost 4 bases, and 13 bases lay between the germline ends.

This chain connects TRBV5-1 to TRBJ2-5; 7 bases align to TRBD1. Germline V CDR1 and CDR2: SGHRS, YFSETQ. The J segment lost 4 bases and the V segment lost 6 bases, leaving 6 bases of the junction unmatched. This CDR3 region has 13 residues. The chain's CDR3 is CASTSGTVETQYF. The CDR3 bases are TGCGCCAGCACCTCCGGGACAGTAGAGACCCAGTACTTC.

The chain recombines TRBV6-5 with TRBJ2-2; weak D call: TRBD1 (6 bases). Trimming cost V 4 bases and J 1 base, with 13 bases left between them. CDR1 and CDR2 (germline): MNHEY, SVGAGI. The CDR3 sequence is 16 residues long. CDR3 loop: CASSLKQGWNTGELFF. CDR3 coding DNA: TGTGCCAGCAGTTTGAAACAGGGATGGAACACCGGGGAGCTGTTTTTT.

This clone was counted a few times. The chain employs TRBV19 and TRBJ2-3; 9 positions match TRBD2. J lost 5 bases, V lost 10 bases, and 13 bases had no gene match. Germline values: CDR1 LNHDA, CDR2 SQIVND (reference sequence). This CDR3 contains 15 residues. The CDR3 DNA reads TGTGCCACTCGCATGCGGGAGGGTTGGGGAGATACGCAGTATTTT. It codes for CATRMREGWGDTQYF.

The gene calls are TRBV11-3 and TRBJ2-6; no definite D call. The CDR3 extends over 15 amino acids. Germline-derived CDR1 and CDR2 are SGHNT and YENEEA. Trimming shortened V by 1 base and J by 4 bases, and 8 bases separated the two germline ends. CDR3 sequence (DNA): TGTGCCAGCAGCTTAGGGAGCCCAGGGGCCAACGTCCTGACTTTC. This translates into CASSLGSPGANVLTF.

V is TRBV18 and J is TRBJ2-1, with 12 positions matching TRBD2. Germline V gene lookup returns CDR1 KGHSH and CDR2 LQKENI. The CDR3 consists of 15 residues. V lost 3 bases and J lost 4; bases outside the gene matches: 1. CDR3 loop: CASSPTSGGYNEQFF. CDR3 bases: TGTGCCAGCTCACCGACTAGCGGGGGTTACAATGAGCAGTTCTTC. The full variable domain, with the rest looked up from reference TRBV18 and TRBJ2-1, is NAGVMQNPRHLVRRRGQEARLRCSPMKGHSHVYWYRQLPEEGLKFMVYLQKENIIDESGMPKERFSAEFPKEGPSILRIQQVVRGDSAAYFCASSPTSGGYNEQFFGPGTRLTVL.

This chain uses TRBV3-1 (or the pseudogene TRBV3-2) with TRBJ1-2; no reliable D call. The ends were cut back, 1 base at V and 8 bases at J, with 11 bases in the middle. The CDR3 loop spans 13 amino acids. CDR1 LGHDT and CDR2 YNNKEL come from the germline V gene (reference sequence). CDR3 bases: TGTGCCAGCAGCCAAGTCCCCAGCGGCGGCTACACCTTC. Translating it yields CASSQVPSGGYTF.

V is TRBV9 and J is TRBJ2-5, with 9 bases that match TRBD2. Trimming removed 0 bases from V and 4 bases from J; junction bases left unmatched: 10. Germline lookup yields CDR1 SGDLS and CDR2 YYNGEE. This CDR3 region has 17 residues. DNA for the CDR3: TGTGCCAGCAGCGTAGGGGGCCTGCGGGAGGGCGGAGAGACCCAGTACTTC. Translation gives CASSVGGLREGGETQYF.

This clone was detected only a few times. The chain has TRBV9 and TRBJ1-2; TRBD1 matches at 7 bases. V shed 0 bases, J shed 7 bases, and the junction held 9 bases outside the gene matches. The CDR3 consists of 15 residues. Germline lookup yields CDR1 SGDLS and CDR2 YYNGEE. CDR3 in DNA: TGTGCCAGCAGCGTAGGTCAGGGGGTTGGTTCTGGCTACACCTTC. It yields the protein CASSVGQGVGSGYTF.

A few counts support this clone. J is TRBJ1-5 and V is TRBV7-9; 10 bases line up with TRBD1. Germline CDR1 SEHNR, CDR2 FQNEAQ (reference sequence). Germline trimming cut 5 bases from V and 1 base from J; bases unmatched to any gene: 5. This CDR3 region has 16 residues. CDR3 sequence: CASSTGQGGSNQPQHF. In DNA form, the CDR3 reads TGTGCCAGCAGCACAGGACAGGGGGGGAGCAATCAGCCCCAGCATTTT.

The chain combines TRBV10-3 with TRBJ2-7; 9 nucleotides align to TRBD1. The CDR3 consists of 14 residues. The V gene end was trimmed by 8 bases and the J gene end by 8 bases; junction bases not matched to a gene: 13. CDR1 and CDR2 (germline): ENHRY, SYGVKD. The CDR3 sequence is CAIGSGQGTTQQYF. The CDR3 DNA is TGTGCCATCGGGAGTGGACAGGGGACTACGCAGCAGTACTTC.